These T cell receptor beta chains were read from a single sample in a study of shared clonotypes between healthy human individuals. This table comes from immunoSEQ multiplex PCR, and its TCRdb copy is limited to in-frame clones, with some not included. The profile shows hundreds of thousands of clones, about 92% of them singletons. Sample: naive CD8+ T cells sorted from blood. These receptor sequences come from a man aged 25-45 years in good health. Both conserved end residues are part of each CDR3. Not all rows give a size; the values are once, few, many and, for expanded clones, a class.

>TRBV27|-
CASSSPSREKGYEQYF
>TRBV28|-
CASSEEGSSTDTQYF
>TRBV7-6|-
CASSLAALAVSYEQYF
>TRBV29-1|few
CSVEEDGKQYF
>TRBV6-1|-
CASSAGFLANYEQYF
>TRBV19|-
CASSIVGQGETQYF
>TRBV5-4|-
CASSSSGGGYNEQFF
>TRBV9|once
CASSVREEGFHNEQFF
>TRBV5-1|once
CASSFGSLGYEQYF
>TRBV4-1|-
CASSQGGQLYEQYF
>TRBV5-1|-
CASRETSGLNSYEQYF
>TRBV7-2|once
CASSRPRDPYEQYF
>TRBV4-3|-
CASSQDPLRGVSGANVLTF
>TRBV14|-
CASCTGTDSYEQYF
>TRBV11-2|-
CASSNRGRDYGYTF
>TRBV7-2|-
CASSVNRGLLTNNEQFF
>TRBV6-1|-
CASRDSVYEQYF
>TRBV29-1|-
CSVPRSLGTDTQYF
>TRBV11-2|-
CASSLDSIGAGGPYEQYF
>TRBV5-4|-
CASSSYTEAFF
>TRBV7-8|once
CASSSLAGVFEQYF
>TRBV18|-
CASSPVERPYEQYF
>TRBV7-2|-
CASSFSPSPTYEQYF
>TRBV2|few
CASSEQGATGQPQHF
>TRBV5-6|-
CASSLGPQGMNTEAFF
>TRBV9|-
CASSANRDGNTIYF
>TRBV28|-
CASYRRGLAEVNTGELFF
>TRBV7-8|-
CASGPTTMPDLPGNTIYF
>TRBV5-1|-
CASSLGLHRDYEQYF
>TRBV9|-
CASSPLGTSGSYEQYF
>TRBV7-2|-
CASSLGGTGRGYEQYF
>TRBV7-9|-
CASSWRNTEAFF
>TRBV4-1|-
CASSQAGVGTGELFF
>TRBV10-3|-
CAISESTIESEETQYF
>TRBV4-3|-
CASSQGMVGGLRNGYTF
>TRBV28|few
CASSLLNTGELFF
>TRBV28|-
CASSPNPRTVRETQYF
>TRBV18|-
CASSEVDEQYF
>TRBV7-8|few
CASSLRAGTFYEQYF
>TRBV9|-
CASSATSGMYNEQFF
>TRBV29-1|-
CSGHEQNTGELFF
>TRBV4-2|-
CASSPLAGGQETQYF
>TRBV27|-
CASSLIFGHEDEKLFF
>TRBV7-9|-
CASSQLVSGELFF
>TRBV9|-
CASSLSGVGGDYNEQFF
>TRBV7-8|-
CASSPGGYNEKLFF
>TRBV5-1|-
CASSANTGELFF
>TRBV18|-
CASSPGVREKLFF
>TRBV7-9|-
CASIRRAEETQYF
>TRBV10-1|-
CASSESEGWNEQFF
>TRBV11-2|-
CASRNSSGNTIYF